Below are 11 T cell receptor beta chains sequenced from a single sample in a study of shared T cell receptors in the human thymus. Here immunoSEQ multiplex PCR was the method, and the copy in TCRdb shows in-frame clones only, minus some. The data show 650,000 to 950,000 clones, 80% to 90% seen once. Separately, the same data were catalogued under a study of human thymus T cells.

The material sequenced was thymocytes. The receptors shown here come from a girl under three years old with a congenital heart defect.

This clone was recorded once. The chain has TRBV27 and TRBJ1-6, with D hard to call. Germline V gene sequence: CDR1 MNHEY, CDR2 SMNVEV (reference sequence). V lost 6 bases, J lost 0 bases, and 12 bases lay in between. This CDR3 region has 16 residues. The CDR3: CASSPSLSSYNSPLHF. CDR3 DNA: TGTGCCAGCAGCCCTTCCCTCAGCTCCTATAATTCACCCCTCCACTTT.

The chain has TRBV9 and TRBJ1-2, with D unresolved. The CDR3 is 14 residues long. The V gene's germline CDR1 is SGDLS and CDR2 YYNGEE. V lost 0 bases and J lost 4, with 10 bases in between. Written as DNA, the CDR3 is TGTGCCAGCAGCGTAGGTATCGGGATCTATGGCTACACCTTC. It specifies CASSVGIGIYGYTF.

This chain links TRBV10-1 with TRBJ2-2; 13 nucleotides match TRBD2. CDR1 is WNHNN, CDR2 SYGVQD, per germline (reference sequence). J was trimmed by 0 bases and V by 2 bases; bases with no gene match: 6. This CDR3 comprises 19 residues. CDR3 DNA sequence: TGCGCCAGCAGTGAGACAGAACTAGCGGGGGGGACGAACACCGGGGAGCTGTTTTTT. Encoded protein: CASSETELAGGTNTGELFF.

Only a few counts were recorded for this clone. V usage is TRBV15 and J usage is TRBJ1-2, with TRBD1 matching over 7 bases. Losses at the gene ends were 0 bases for V and 6 bases for J; bases not matched to a gene: 10. The CDR3 is 16 residues long. Germline V gene lookup returns CDR1 LNHNV and CDR2 YYDKDF (reference sequence). Written as DNA, the CDR3 is TGTGCCACCAGCAGAGAGACCGCGTCCGACAGGGATGGCTACACCTTC. Amino acid sequence: CATSRETASDRDGYTF.

The rearrangement joins TRBV15 to TRBJ1-1; D unresolved. V shed 5 bases and J shed 1 base, with 17 bases lying between them. This CDR3 has 16 amino acids. Germline lookup yields CDR1 LNHNV and CDR2 YYDKDF (reference sequence). CDR3 region: CATSHLATVANTEAFF. Written as DNA, the CDR3 is TGTGCCACCAGCCATCTAGCTACGGTTGCGAACACTGAAGCTTTCTTT.

The CDR3 spells CASSQRGQGFFMNTEAFF. The CDR3 DNA follows: TGCGCCAGCAGCCAGAGAGGACAGGGTTTCTTCATGAACACTGAAGCTTTCTTT. The chain employs TRBV4-1 and TRBJ1-1; TRBD1 matches 8 bases. The CDR3 runs to 18 residues. V gave up 3 bases and J gave up 0 bases; unmatched junction bases: 12. Germline CDR1 and CDR2: MGHRA and YSYEKL.

This rearrangement joins TRBV27 to TRBJ2-7; no reliable D call. Per germline, CDR1 MNHEY and CDR2 SMNVEV (reference sequence). The V and J ends lost 7 bases and 0 bases respectively, with 4 bases between them. CDR3 length: 11 amino acids. CDR3 amino acids: CASTNSYEQYF. Written as DNA, the CDR3 is TGTGCCAGCACCAACTCCTACGAGCAGTACTTC.

The J gene is TRBJ1-1, the V gene TRBV13; D is ambiguous. This CDR3 region has 24 residues. CDR1 is PRHDT, CDR2 FYEKMQ, per germline (reference sequence). V dropped 5 bases and J dropped 0 bases, with 40 bases sitting between them. The CDR3 DNA is TGTGCCAGCAGCCCCCACCAGTTTGATGGCGAGGGCGCGGGGTCCGCAACATTGAACACTGAAGCTTTCTTT. The encoded protein is CASSPHQFDGEGAGSATLNTEAFF.

Comments on this clone: Its ends do not fully match the called genes, so a read error is possible. The chain links TRBV7-8 to TRBJ2-1; tentatively, D is TRBD1 (6 bases). The CDR3 has 13 amino acids. In germline, CDR1 is SGHVS, CDR2 FQNEAQ. The chain's CDR3 is CASSLESSAGAIF. Here the CDR3 DNA reads TGTGCCAGCAGCTTAGAGAGTTCGGCAGGGGCGATCTTC. Full variable domain (missing parts from reference TRBV7-8 and TRBJ2-1): GAGVSQSPRYKVAKRGQDVALRCDPISGHVSLFWYQQALGQGPEFLTYFQNEAQLDKSGLPSDRFFAERPEGSVSTLKIQRTQQEDSAVYLCASSLESSAGAIFGPGTRLTVL.

This clone was counted a few times. CDR3 region: CSVRTGVHVLTF. The CDR3 nucleotides read TGCAGCGTTAGGACCGGGGTACACGTCCTGACTTTC. The chain carries TRBV29-1 and TRBJ2-6; D may be TRBD2 (5 bases). The CDR3 covers 12 residues. Trimming removed 5 bases from V and 11 bases from J, with 13 bases in between. CDR1 is SQVTM and CDR2 is ANQGSEA in the germline V gene.

The chain recombines TRBV6-1 with TRBJ1-2, with D perhaps matching TRBD1 (6 bases). CDR1 MNHNS and CDR2 SASEGT come from the germline V gene. This CDR3 is built from 15 residues. The germline V and J ends were trimmed by 5 bases and 4 bases, with 17 bases remaining between them. In nucleotides, the CDR3 is TGTGCCAGCAGTAGAGGGCAGGGGCATCGCTATGGCTACACCTTC. It yields the protein CASSRGQGHRYGYTF.